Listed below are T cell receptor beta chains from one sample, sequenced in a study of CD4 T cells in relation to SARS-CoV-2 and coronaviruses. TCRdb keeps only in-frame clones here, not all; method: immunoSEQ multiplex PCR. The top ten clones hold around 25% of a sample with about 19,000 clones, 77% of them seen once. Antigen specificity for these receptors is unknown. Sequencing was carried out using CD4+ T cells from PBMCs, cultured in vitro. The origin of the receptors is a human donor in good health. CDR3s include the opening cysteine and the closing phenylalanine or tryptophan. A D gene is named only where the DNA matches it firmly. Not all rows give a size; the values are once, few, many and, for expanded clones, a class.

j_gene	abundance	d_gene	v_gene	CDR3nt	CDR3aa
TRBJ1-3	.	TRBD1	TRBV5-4	TGTGCCAGCAGCACACGAGGGGGCGCAGTTGGAAACACCATATATTTT	CASSTRGGAVGNTIYF
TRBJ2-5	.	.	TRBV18	TGTGCCAGCTCACAAGAGACCCAGTACTTC	CASSQETQYF
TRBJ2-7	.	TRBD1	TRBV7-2	TGTGCCAGCAGCGCAACGGACAGGGTGAACTACGAGCAGTACTTC	CASSATDRVNYEQYF
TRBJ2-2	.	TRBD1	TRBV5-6	TGTGCCAGCATCGGGACAGGGTTGGGGAACACCGGGGAGCTGTTTTTT	CASIGTGLGNTGELFF
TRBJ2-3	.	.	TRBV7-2	TGTGCCAGCAGCTTAAAACGGGGGACGGTGGAGTCCGATACGCAGTATTTT	CASSLKRGTVESDTQYF
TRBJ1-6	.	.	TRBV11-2	TGTGCCAGCAGCTTAGCCCTTGGGGATGGGATTTCACCCCTCCACTTT	CASSLALGDGISPLHF
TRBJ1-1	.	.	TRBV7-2	TGTGCCAGCAGCTTAGACATGAACACTGAAGCTTTCTTT	CASSLDMNTEAFF
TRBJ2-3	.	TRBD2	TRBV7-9	TGTGCCAGCAGAGCAACTAGCGGGAGCACAGATACGCAGTATTTT	CASRATSGSTDTQYF
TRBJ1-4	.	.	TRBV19	TGTGCGGTGGGACTACAGGGCAAGGGTGAAAAACTGTTTTTT	CAVGLQGKGEKLFF
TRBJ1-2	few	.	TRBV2	TGTGCCAGCATGGCCCGGAGCTACACCTTC	CASMARSYTF
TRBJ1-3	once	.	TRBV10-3	TGTGCCATCAGTGGCGGAAACACCATATATTTT	CAISGGNTIYF
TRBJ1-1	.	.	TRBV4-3	TGCGCCAGCAGCCAACATGCCTCACCCAACACTGAAGCTTTCTTT	CASSQHASPNTEAFF
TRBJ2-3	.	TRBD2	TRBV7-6	TGTGCCAGCAGCTTACCGTCTAGCGGGTTAACAGATACGCAGTATTTT	CASSLPSSGLTDTQYF
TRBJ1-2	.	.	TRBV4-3	TGCGCCAGCAGCCCCCAAAGCCGGGGGGAACATGGCTACACCTTC	CASSPQSRGEHGYTF
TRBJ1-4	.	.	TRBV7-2	TGTGCCAGCAGCGGTTTTGGTGAAAAACTGTTTTTT	CASSGFGEKLFF
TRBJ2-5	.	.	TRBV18	TGTGCCAGCTCACCATGGGGGGAGACCCAGTACTTC	CASSPWGETQYF
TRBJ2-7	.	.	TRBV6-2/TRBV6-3	TGTGCCAGCAGCCGAGTGAGCTCGGTAGAAAACGAGCAGTACTTC	CASSRVSSVENEQYF
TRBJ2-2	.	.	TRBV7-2	TGTGCCAGCAGCACATGGGGTGGGGCTGGCACCGGGGAGCTGTTTTTT	CASSTWGGAGTGELFF
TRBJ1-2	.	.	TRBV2	TGTGCCAGCAGCGTCTCGGGTCAGGGCGCTGGCTACACCTTC	CASSVSGQGAGYTF
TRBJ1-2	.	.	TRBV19	TGTGCCAGTAGTATAAGGCAGGCACTTGGGTATGGCTACACCTTC	CASSIRQALGYGYTF
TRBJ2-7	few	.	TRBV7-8	TGTGCCAGCAGTAGAACCGCTGGGACCTACGAGCAGTACTTC	CASSRTAGTYEQYF
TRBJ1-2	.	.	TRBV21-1	TGTGCCAGCAGCGCCAGCCCTCGGGGGGGGGTATATGGCTACACCTTC	CASSASPRGGVYGYTF
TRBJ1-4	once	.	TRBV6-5	TGTGCCAGCAGCTTACAGTCACGGGGTGAAAAACTGTTTTTT	CASSLQSRGEKLFF
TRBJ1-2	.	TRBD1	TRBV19	TGTGCCAGTATCAGGACAGGGACGAGCTATGGCTACACCTTC	CASIRTGTSYGYTF
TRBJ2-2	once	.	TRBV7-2	TGTGCCAGCGGATCTCGACGGTCTTCGAACACCGGGGAGCTGTTTTTT	CASGSRRSSNTGELFF
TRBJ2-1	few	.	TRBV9	TGTGCCAGCAGCTCAGAACAGGCTAGGTCCTACAATGAGCAGTTCTTC	CASSSEQARSYNEQFF
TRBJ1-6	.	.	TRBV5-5	TGTGCCAGCAGCTTAGGGAATTCACCCCTCCACTTT	CASSLGNSPLHF
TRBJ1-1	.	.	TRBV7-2	TGTGCCAGCAGCTTAATTTCAGGACTCCCCGAGGACACTGAAGCTTTCTTT	CASSLISGLPEDTEAFF
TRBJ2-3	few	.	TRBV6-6	TGTGCCAGCAGTTACTCGATGGCCGGCACAGATACGCAGTATTTT	CASSYSMAGTDTQYF
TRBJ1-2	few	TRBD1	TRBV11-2	TGTGCCAGCACCAGAGTCAGGGGGGGGAACTATGGCTACACCTTC	CASTRVRGGNYGYTF
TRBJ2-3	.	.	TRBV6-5	TGTGCCAGCAGCAGCCGGGGGGATACGCAGTATTTT	CASSSRGDTQYF
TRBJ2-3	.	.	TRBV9	TGTGCCAGCAGCGTAGGGCCCACAGATACGCAGTATTTT	CASSVGPTDTQYF
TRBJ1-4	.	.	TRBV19	TGTGCCAAGTGGAAACAGGGAGGGTGTGAAAAACTGTTTTTT	CAKWKQGGCEKLFF
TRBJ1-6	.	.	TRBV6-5	TGTGCCAGCAGTCTTAATAATTCACCCCTCCACTTT	CASSLNNSPLHF
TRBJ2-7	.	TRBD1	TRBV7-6	TGTGCCAGCAGCCCCGGACAGGGGAACTCCTACGAGCAGTACTTC	CASSPGQGNSYEQYF
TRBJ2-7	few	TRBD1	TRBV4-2	TGTGCCAGCAGCCCAGGGGGCGCTTACGAGCAGTACTTC	CASSPGGAYEQYF
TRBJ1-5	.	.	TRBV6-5	TGTGCCAGCAAGGGAGGTCTCAATCAGCCCCAGCATTTT	CASKGGLNQPQHF
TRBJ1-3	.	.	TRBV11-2	TGTGCCAGCAGCTCATTGACAGGCTCTGGAAACACCATATATTTT	CASSSLTGSGNTIYF
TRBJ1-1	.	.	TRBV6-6	TGTGCCAGCAGTTACCGCCGGGTAACTGAAGCTTTCTTT	CASSYRRVTEAFF
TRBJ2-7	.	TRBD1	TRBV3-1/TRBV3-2	TGTGCCAGCAGGCAGCGGCGCCCCGGGACAGAACGCTACGAGCAGTACTTC	CASRQRRPGTERYEQYF
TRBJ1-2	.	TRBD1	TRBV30	TGTGCCTGGGGGACAGGCTATGGCTACACCTTC	CAWGTGYGYTF
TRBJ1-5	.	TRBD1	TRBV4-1	TGCGCCAGCAGCCAGAGACAGGGTCGGGCAGACAATCAGCCCCAGCATTTT	CASSQRQGRADNQPQHF
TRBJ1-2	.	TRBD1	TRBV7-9	TGTGCCAGCAGCTTCGAGACAGGGGGCAGTAACTATGGCTACACCTTC	CASSFETGGSNYGYTF
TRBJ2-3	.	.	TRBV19	TGTGCCAGTAGTATAGGGACAGCCACAGATACGCAGTATTTT	CASSIGTATDTQYF
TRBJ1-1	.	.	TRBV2	TGTGCCAGCAGCCCCACCCGGGGGCAGGGAAGGACTGAAGCTTTCTTT	CASSPTRGQGRTEAFF
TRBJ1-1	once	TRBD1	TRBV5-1	TGCGCCAGCAGCCTACCGGGACAGGGCACTGAAGCTTTCTTT	CASSLPGQGTEAFF
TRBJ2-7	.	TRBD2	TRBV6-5	TGTGCCAGCAGTTACTCAGCGGGGACGCCCTACGAGCAGTACTTC	CASSYSAGTPYEQYF
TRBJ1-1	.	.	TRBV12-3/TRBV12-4	TGTGCCACTACGGACAGCATGAACACTGAAGCTTTCTTT	CATTDSMNTEAFF
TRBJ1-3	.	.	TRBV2	TGTGCCAGCAGTGACGAGGAGGCACCCTGGAGAAACACCATATATTTT	CASSDEEAPWRNTIYF
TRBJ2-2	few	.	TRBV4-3	TGCGCCAGCAGCCCCCGGGAGACCGGGGAGCTGTTTTTT	CASSPRETGELFF
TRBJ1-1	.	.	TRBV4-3	TGCGCCAGCAGCCAAGAAGTACGGGGCGGGGGGAAAGCTTTCTTT	CASSQEVRGGGKAFF
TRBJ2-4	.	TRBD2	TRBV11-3	TGTGCCAGCAGCTTACCCGCACAGAAATCACGGGGGGAAGGCAAAAACATTCAGTACTTC	CASSLPAQKSRGEGKNIQYF